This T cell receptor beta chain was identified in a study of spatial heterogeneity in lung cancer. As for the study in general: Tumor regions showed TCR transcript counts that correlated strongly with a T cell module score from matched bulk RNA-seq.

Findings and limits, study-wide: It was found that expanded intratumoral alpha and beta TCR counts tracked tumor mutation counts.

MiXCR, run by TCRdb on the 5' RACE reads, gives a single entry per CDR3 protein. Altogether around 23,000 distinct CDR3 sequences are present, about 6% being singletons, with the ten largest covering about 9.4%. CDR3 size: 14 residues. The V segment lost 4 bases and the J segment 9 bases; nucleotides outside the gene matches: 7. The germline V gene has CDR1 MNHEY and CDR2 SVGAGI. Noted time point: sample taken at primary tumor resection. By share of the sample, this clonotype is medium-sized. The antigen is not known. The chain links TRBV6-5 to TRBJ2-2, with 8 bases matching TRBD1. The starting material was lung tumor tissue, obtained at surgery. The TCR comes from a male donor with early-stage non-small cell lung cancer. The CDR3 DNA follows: TGTGCCAGCAGTTTAGGACAGGGTATCTGGGAGCTGTTTTTT. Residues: CASSLGQGIWELFF.